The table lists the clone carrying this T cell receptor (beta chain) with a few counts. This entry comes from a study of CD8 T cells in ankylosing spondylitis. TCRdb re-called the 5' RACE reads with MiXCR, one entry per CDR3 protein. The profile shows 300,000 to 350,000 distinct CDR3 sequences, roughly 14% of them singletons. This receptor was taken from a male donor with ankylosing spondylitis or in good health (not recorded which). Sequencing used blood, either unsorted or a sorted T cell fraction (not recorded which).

This CDR3 reads CASRTSGFYEQYF. DNA of the CDR3: TGTGCCAGCAGGACTAGCGGGTTCTACGAGCAGTACTTC. V gene TRBV2 combines with J gene TRBJ2-7; TRBD2 matches at 10 bases. CDR1 SNHLY and CDR2 FYNNEI come from the germline V gene. The CDR3 is made up of 13 amino acids. Unmatched junction bases numbered 2, after V lost 6 bases and J lost 3 bases.